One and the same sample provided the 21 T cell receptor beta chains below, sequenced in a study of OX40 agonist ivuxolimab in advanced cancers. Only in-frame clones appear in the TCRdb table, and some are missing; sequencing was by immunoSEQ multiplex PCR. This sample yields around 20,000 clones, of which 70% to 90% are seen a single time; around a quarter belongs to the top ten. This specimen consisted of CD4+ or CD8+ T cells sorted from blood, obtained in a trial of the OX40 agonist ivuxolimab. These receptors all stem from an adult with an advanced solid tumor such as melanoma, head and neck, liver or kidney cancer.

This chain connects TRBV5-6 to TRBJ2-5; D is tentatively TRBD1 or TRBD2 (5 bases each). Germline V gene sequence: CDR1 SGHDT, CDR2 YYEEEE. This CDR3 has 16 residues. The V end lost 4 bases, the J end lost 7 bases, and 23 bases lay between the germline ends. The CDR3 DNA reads TGTGCCAGCAGCGAAACCTGGGACCGGGCTTTTGGGACCCAGTACTTC. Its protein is CASSETWDRAFGTQYF.

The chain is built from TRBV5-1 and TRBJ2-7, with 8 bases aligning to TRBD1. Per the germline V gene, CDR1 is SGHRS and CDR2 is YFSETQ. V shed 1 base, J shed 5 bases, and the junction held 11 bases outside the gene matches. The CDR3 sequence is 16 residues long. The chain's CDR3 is CASSLRSEQGDHEQYF. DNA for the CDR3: TGCGCCAGCAGCTTGAGATCTGAACAGGGGGATCACGAGCAGTACTTC.

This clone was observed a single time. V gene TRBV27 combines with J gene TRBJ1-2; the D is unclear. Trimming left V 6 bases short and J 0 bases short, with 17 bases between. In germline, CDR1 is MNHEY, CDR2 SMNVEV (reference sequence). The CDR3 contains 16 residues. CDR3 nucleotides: TGTGCCAGCAGCTCGAGTATCGGTCCGACTAACTATGGCTACACCTTC. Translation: CASSSSIGPTNYGYTF.

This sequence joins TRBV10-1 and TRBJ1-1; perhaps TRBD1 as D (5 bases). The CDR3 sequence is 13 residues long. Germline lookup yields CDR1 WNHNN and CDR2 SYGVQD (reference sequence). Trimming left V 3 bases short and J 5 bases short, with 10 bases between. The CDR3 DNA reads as TGCGCCAGCAGTGAAGGAAGGGGAACTGAAGCTTTCTTT. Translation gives CASSEGRGTEAFF.

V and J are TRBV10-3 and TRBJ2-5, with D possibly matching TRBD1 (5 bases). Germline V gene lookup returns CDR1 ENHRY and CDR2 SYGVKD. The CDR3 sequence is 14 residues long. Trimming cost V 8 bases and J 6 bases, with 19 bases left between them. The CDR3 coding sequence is TGTGCCATCTGGGGCCCCGAGCCAAAAAAGACCCAGTACTTC. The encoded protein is CAIWGPEPKKTQYF.

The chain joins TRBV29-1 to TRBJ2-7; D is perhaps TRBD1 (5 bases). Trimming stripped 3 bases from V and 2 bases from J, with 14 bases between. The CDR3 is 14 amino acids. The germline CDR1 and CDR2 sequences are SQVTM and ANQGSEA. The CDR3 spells CSVELAQGPYEQYF. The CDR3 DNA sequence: TGCAGCGTTGAGTTAGCTCAGGGCCCCTACGAGCAGTACTTC.

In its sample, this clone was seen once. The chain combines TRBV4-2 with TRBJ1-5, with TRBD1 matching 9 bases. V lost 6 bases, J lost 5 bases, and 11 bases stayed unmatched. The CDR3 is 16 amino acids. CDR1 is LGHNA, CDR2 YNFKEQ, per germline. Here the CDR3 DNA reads TGTGCCAGCAGGATTTCCCGGGACAGGGAGGATCAGCCCCAGCATTTT. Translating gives CASRISRDREDQPQHF.

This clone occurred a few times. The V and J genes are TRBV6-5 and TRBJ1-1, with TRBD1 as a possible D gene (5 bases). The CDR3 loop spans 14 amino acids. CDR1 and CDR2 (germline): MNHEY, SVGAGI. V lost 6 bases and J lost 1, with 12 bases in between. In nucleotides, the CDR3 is TGTGCCAGCAGCAACGGGGGTAGGAACACTGAAGCTTTCTTT. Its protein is CASSNGGRNTEAFF.

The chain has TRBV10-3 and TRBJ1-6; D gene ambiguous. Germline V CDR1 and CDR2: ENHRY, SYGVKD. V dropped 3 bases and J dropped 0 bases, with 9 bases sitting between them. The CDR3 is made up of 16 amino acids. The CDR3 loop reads CAISELESSYNSPLHF. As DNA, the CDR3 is TGTGCCATCAGTGAACTAGAGAGCTCCTATAATTCACCCCTCCACTTT.

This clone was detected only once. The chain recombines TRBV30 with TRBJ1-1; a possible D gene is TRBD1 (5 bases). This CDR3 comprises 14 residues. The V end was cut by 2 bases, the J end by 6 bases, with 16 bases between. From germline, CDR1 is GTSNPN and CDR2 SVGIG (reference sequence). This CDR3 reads CAWSLGTRTSEAFF. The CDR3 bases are TGTGCCTGGAGTCTGGGGACCCGAACGTCTGAAGCTTTCTTT. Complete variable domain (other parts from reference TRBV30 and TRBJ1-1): SQTIHQWPATLVQPVGSPLSLECTVEGTSNPNLYWYRQAAGRGLQLLFYSVGIGQISSEVPQNLSASRPQDRQFILSSKKLLLSDSGFYLCAWSLGTRTSEAFFGQGTRLTVV.

The CDR3 DNA reads TGTGCCAGTAGTATTGGGAGCTACACTGAAGCTTTCTTT. Its protein is CASSIGSYTEAFF. The gene calls are TRBV19 and TRBJ1-1, with D hard to call. CDR1 and CDR2 from the germline V gene are LNHDA and SQIVND (reference sequence). There are 13 residues in the CDR3. The V and J ends lost 3 bases and 3 bases respectively, with 8 bases between them.

CDR3 residues: CASSPGGLAGVGETQYF. The DNA for the CDR3 is TGTGCCAGCAGCCCCGGTGGGCTAGCGGGAGTTGGAGAGACCCAGTACTTC. The chain recombines TRBV5-4 with TRBJ2-5; 10 bases align to TRBD2. Trimming took 4 bases from V and 4 from J; bases not matched to a gene: 13. CDR1 SGHNT and CDR2 YYREEE come from the germline V gene (reference sequence). The CDR3 consists of 17 residues.

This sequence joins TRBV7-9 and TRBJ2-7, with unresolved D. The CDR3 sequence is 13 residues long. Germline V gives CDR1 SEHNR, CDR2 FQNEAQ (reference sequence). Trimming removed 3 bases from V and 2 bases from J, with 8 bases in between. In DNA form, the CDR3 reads TGTGCCAGCAGCTTGGGCAGAACCTACGAGCAGTACTTC. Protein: CASSLGRTYEQYF.

CDR3 region: CASSRTGLAGSYEQYF. The CDR3 DNA is TGTGCCAGCAGCCGTACCGGACTAGCGGGCTCCTACGAGCAGTACTTC. The chain couples TRBV28 to TRBJ2-7, with TRBD2 matching over 11 bases. CDR1 is MDHEN and CDR2 is SYDVKM in the germline V gene. The J segment lost 0 bases and the V segment lost 6 bases, leaving 7 bases of the junction unmatched. This CDR3 is 16 amino acids long.

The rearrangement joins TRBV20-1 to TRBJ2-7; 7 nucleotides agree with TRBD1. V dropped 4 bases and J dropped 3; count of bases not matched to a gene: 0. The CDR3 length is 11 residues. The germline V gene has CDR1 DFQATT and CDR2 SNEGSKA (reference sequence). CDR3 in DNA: TGCAGTGCTACAGGGGGCTACGAGCAGTACTTC. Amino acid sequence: CSATGGYEQYF.

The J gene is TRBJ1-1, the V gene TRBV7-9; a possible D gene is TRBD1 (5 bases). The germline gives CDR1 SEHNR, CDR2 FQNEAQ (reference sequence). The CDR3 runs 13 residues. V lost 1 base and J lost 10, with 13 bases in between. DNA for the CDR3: TGTGCCAGCAGCTTAGGCGAGGACAACGGAGCTTTCTTT. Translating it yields CASSLGEDNGAFF.

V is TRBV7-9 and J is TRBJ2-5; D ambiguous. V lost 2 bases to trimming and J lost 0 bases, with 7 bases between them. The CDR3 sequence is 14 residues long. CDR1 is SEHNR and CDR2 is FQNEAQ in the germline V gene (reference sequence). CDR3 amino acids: CASSLPGHQETQYF. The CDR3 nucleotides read TGTGCCAGCAGCTTACCCGGGCACCAAGAGACCCAGTACTTC. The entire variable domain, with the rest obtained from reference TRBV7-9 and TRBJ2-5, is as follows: DTGVSQNPRHKITKRGQNVTFRCDPISEHNRLYWYRQTLGQGPEFLTYFQNEAQLEKSRLLSDRFSAERPKGSFSTLEIQRTEQGDSAMYLCASSLPGHQETQYFGPGTRLLVL.

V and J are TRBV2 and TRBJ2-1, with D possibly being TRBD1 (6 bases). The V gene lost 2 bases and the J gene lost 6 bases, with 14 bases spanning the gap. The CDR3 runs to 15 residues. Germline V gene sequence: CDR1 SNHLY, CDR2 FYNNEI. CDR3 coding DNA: TGTGCCAGCAGTGAACTGGCACAGGGAAGCAATGAGCAGTTCTTC. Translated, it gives CASSELAQGSNEQFF.

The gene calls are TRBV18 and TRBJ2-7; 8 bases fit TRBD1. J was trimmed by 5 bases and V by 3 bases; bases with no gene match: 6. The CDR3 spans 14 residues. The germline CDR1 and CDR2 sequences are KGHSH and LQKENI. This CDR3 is CASSPIGQGNEQYF. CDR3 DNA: TGTGCCAGCTCACCGATTGGACAGGGTAACGAGCAGTACTTC. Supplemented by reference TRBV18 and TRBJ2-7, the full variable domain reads NAGVMQNPRHLVRRRGQEARLRCSPMKGHSHVYWYRQLPEEGLKFMVYLQKENIIDESGMPKERFSAEFPKEGPSILRIQQVVRGDSAAYFCASSPIGQGNEQYFGPGTRLTVT.

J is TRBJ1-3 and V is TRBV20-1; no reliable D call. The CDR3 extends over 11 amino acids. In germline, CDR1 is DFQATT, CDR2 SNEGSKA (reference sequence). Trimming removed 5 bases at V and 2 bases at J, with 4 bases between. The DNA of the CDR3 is TGCAGTGCTCAAACTGGAAACACCATATATTTT. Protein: CSAQTGNTIYF.

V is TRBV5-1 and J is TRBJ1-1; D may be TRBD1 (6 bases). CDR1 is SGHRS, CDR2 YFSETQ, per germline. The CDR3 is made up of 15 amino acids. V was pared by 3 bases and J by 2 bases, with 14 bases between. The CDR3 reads CASSSATGFNTEAFF. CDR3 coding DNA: TGCGCCAGCAGCTCGGCAACAGGGTTTAACACTGAAGCTTTCTTT.